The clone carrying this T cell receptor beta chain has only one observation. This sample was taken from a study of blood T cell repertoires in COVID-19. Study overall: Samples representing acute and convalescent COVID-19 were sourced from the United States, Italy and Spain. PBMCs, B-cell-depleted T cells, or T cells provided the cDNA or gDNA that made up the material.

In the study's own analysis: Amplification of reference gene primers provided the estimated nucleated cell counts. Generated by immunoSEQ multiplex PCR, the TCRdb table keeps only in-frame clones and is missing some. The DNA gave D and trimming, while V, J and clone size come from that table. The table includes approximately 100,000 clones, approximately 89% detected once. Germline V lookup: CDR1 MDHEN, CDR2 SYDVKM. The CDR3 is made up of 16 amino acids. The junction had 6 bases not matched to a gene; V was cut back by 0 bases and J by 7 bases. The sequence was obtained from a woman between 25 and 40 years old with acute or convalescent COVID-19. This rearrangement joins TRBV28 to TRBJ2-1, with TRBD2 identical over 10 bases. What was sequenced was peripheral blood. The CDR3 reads CASSLWLAGVINEQFF. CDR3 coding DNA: TGTGCCAGCAGTTTATGGCTAGCGGGGGTAATAAATGAGCAGTTCTTC. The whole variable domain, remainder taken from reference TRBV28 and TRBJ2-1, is DVKVTQSSRYLVKRTGEKVFLECVQDMDHENMFWYRQDPGLGLRLIYFSYDVKMKEKGDIPEGYSVSREKKERFSLILESASTNQTSMYLCASSLWLAGVINEQFFGPGTRLTVL.